This TCR beta chain stems from a study of cytomegalovirus exposure and HLA in healthy donors. Background on the study: It was reported in a later analysis that the 90 to 150 validation repertoires used the same platform as the roughly 700 first-cohort repertoires.

Generated by immunoSEQ multiplex PCR, the TCRdb table keeps only in-frame clones and is missing some. The repertoire holds under 250,000 clones, with approximately 87% as singletons. Whole-study findings and limits: There were over 150 TCR beta chains listed as cytomegalovirus-associated. Most TCR sequences were seen very rarely across donors, but some public TCRs occurred in many. First-cohort TCR clusters tended to co-occur in the 90 to 150 validation repertoires, a later analysis found.

A note on this clone: As yet, its antigen is unknown.

CDR1 is SGHVS, CDR2 FNYEAQ, per germline. CDR3 length: 15 residues. V was pared by 5 bases and J by 3 bases, with 6 bases of the junction left unmatched. V and J are TRBV7-6 and TRBJ2-3; 9 positions match TRBD1. The source of this sequence is a young woman in good health and CMV-seronegative. Sequencing was done on a sample of PBMCs. The DNA for the CDR3 is TGTGCCAGCAGCCGCAGAGGACAGGGGACAGATACGCAGTATTTT. The encoded protein is CASSRRGQGTDTQYF.